This T cell receptor beta chain derives from a study of blood T cell repertoires in COVID-19. In the source study's methods: Reference gene primer amplification in the assay estimated nucleated cell counts. Sequencing used immunoSEQ multiplex PCR; TCRdb keeps in-frame clones, though not all of them. V and J calls and clone size come straight from that table; D and trimming were deduced from the DNA. The table has about 160,000 clones, around 87% seen once. Among Cohort 3 donors, those recovered had two negative PCRs, clearance, or symptom resolution. This CDR3 is built from 18 residues. Germline trimming cut 3 bases from V and 0 bases from J; bases unmatched to any gene: 7. The germline gives CDR1 SGHRS, CDR2 YFSETQ.

Sample: PBMCs or T cells enriched from blood (not recorded which). V and J are TRBV5-1 and TRBJ2-3, with TRBD2 identical over 13 bases. This receptor was taken from a woman aged 45-59 years who had recovered from COVID-19. The CDR3 sequence: CASSSGLAGPLSTDTQYF. CDR3 in DNA: TGCGCCAGCAGCTCGGGACTAGCGGGGCCCCTGAGCACAGATACGCAGTATTTT.